This T cell receptor (beta chain) was sequenced for a study of blood T cell repertoires in COVID-19. Study overall: Samples of COVID-19 (acute and convalescent) were obtained from the United States, Italy and Spain.

The CDR3 runs to 16 residues. V trimming: 4 bases; J trimming: 2 bases; junction bases outside the gene matches: 5. The germline V gene encodes CDR1 SGHNT and CDR2 YYREEE (reference sequence). Clones were read by immunoSEQ multiplex PCR, and TCRdb kept only the in-frame ones, dropping some. The sample shows approximately 82,000 clones, roughly four fifths of them seen only once. The sequenced material came from peripheral blood. The chain recombines TRBV5-4 with TRBJ2-2, with 10 bases matching TRBD2. This TCR was recovered from a man over 45 with active or convalescent COVID-19. In DNA, the CDR3 is TGTGCCAGCAGCGGGGGACTAGCGATTAACACCGGGGAGCTGTTTTTT. Its translation: CASSGGLAINTGELFF.